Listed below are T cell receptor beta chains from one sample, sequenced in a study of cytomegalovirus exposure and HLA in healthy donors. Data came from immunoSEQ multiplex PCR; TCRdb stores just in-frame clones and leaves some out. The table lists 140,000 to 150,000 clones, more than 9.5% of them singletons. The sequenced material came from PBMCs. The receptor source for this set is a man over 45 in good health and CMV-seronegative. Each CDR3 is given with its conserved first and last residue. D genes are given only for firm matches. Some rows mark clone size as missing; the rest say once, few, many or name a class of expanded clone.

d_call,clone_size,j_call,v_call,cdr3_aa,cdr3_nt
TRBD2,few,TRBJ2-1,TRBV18,CASSPTLAGGPVDEQFF,TGTGCCAGCTCACCAACTCTAGCGGGAGGGCCTGTGGATGAGCAGTTCTTC
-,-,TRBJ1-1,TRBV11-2,CASNWGGDTEAFF,TGTGCCAGCAACTGGGGGGGGGACACTGAAGCTTTCTTT
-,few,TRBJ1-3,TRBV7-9,CASSPREAGNTIYF,TGTGCCAGCAGCCCCAGAGAGGCTGGAAACACCATATATTTT
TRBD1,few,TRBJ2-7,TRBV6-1,CASSQRQGLVNEQYF,TGTGCCAGCAGTCAGCGACAGGGGTTAGTAAACGAGCAGTACTTC
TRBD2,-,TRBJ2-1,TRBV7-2,CASSLVSSGGAHEQFF,TGTGCCAGCAGCTTAGTTTCTAGCGGGGGGGCCCATGAGCAGTTCTTC
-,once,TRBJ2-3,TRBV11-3,CASSPRRGSDTQYF,TGTGCCAGCAGCCCTCGACGGGGTTCCGATACGCAGTATTTT
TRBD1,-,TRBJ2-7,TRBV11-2,CASSFGRGQASYEQYF,TGTGCCAGCAGCTTTGGTCGAGGACAGGCCTCCTACGAGCAGTACTTC
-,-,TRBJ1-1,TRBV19,CASHTRFGNTEAFF,TGTGCCAGTCACACTAGATTTGGGAACACTGAAGCTTTCTTT
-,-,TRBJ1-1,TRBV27,CASSLGRDTNTEAFF,TGTGCCAGCAGTTTAGGTAGGGACACAAACACTGAAGCTTTCTTT
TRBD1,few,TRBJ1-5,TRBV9,CASSVATPGGDSNQPQHF,TGTGCCAGCAGCGTAGCTACTCCAGGGGGCGATAGCAATCAGCCCCAGCATTTT
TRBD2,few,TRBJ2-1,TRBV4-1,CASSQGGLAGGPPYNEQFF,TGCGCCAGCAGCCAAGGTGGGCTAGCGGGAGGGCCCCCCTACAATGAGCAGTTCTTC
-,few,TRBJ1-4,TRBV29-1,CSAGGGEKLFF,TGCAGCGCCGGAGGCGGGGAAAAACTGTTTTTT
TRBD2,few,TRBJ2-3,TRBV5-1,CASSLARRPSGGPDTQYF,TGCGCCAGCAGCTTGGCTCGGCGGCCTAGCGGGGGACCAGATACGCAGTATTTT
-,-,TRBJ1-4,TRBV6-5,CASSIGGVSEKLFF,TGTGCCAGCAGTATTGGGGGGGTATCTGAAAAACTGTTTTTT
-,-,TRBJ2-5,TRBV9,CASSAPPGGGGETQYF,TGTGCCAGCAGCGCCCCTCCAGGGGGCGGGGGAGAGACCCAGTACTTC
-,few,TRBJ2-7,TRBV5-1,CASSLAGSVHEQYF,TGCGCCAGCAGCTTGGCAGGGTCGGTACACGAGCAGTACTTC
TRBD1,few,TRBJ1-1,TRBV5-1,CASSPRTGGKNTEAFF,TGCGCCAGCAGCCCCAGGACAGGGGGAAAGAACACTGAAGCTTTCTTT
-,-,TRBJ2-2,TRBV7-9,CASSRAGQLTGELFF,TGTGCCAGCAGCCGAGCCGGACAGTTAACCGGGGAGCTGTTTTTT
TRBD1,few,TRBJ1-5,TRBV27,CASSRQGARGSNQPQHF,TGTGCCAGCAGCCGCCAGGGGGCCAGGGGGAGCAATCAGCCCCAGCATTTT
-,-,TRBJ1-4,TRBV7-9,CASSFRDMGEKLFF,TGTGCCAGCAGCTTCCGGGACATGGGTGAAAAACTGTTTTTT
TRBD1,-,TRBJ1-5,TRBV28,CASSLVEGARGNQPQNF,TGTGCCAGCAGTTTAGTAGAGGGGGCGCGGGGCAATCAGCCCCAGAATTTT
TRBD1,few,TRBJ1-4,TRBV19,CASSPSGQGATNEKLFF,TGTGCCAGTAGTCCCTCGGGACAGGGGGCAACTAATGAAAAACTGTTTTTT
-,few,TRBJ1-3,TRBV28,CAANGGNSGNTIYF,TGTGCCGCGAATGGCGGGAACTCTGGAAACACCATATATTTT
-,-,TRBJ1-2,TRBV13,CASSLERGNGYTF,TGTGCCAGCAGCTTAGAAAGGGGTAATGGCTACACCTTC
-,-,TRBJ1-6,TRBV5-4,CASSLERQANSPLHF,TGTGCCAGCAGCTTGGAGCGGCAGGCTAATTCACCCCTCCACTTT
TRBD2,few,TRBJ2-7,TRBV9,CASSPNSGGPVREQYF,TGTGCCAGCAGCCCTAATAGCGGGGGACCCGTACGGGAGCAGTACTTC
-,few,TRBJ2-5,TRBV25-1,CASSEFGTPRETQYF,TGTGCCAGCAGTGAATTTGGGACACCGCGGGAGACCCAGTACTTC
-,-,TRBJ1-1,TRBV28,CASSYRDWVTEAFF,TGTGCCAGCAGCTACAGGGATTGGGTCACTGAAGCTTTCTTT
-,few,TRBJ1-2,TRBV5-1,CASSFEGHSYGYTF,TGCGCCAGCAGCTTTGAGGGACACAGCTATGGCTACACCTTC